This TCR beta chain derives from a study of beta chain features in type 1 diabetes. This clone was seen a few times. The antigen is unknown. Study-wide results and caveats: All four CD4+ subsets of Type 1 diabetes patients contained TCRB CDR3s that were moderately but significantly shorter.

CDR3 length: 14 amino acids. The V gene end was trimmed by 6 bases and the J gene end by 1 base; junction bases not matched to a gene: 6. Germline CDR1 and CDR2: MGHDK and SYGVNS. Expressed TCRB transcripts were sequenced because the isolated RNA had all been reverse transcribed beforehand. The method was immunoSEQ multiplex PCR; TCRdb's version includes in-frame clones alone and lacks a portion of them. The sample has a few hundred thousand clones, roughly 12% seen once. Sequenced input: naive CD4+ T cells from blood. The sequence was obtained from a woman aged 18-30 years with type 1 diabetes. The V and J genes are TRBV25-1 and TRBJ2-7; TRBD2 matches 7 bases. The DNA of the CDR3 is TGTGCCAGCAGCTTGGACGGGGGGTCCTACGAGCAGTACTTC. Translation: CASSLDGGSYEQYF.